These 30 T cell receptor beta chains were sequenced from one sample in a study of T cells expressing NK-cell markers. TCRdb re-called the 5' RACE reads; one entry per CDR3 protein, DNA not given. This sample's clone table lists a few hundred thousand distinct CDR3 sequences. The sequenced sample was blood T cells: a sorted CD56 or NKG2C T cell subset, CD4+ or CD8+ T cells, or bulk PBMC T cells (not recorded which). Source of these receptors: a man aged 18-69 years in good health.

The chain recombines TRBV7-2 with TRBJ2-7; TCRdb's D call of TRBD1 is untestable without DNA. The CDR3 is 14 amino acids. Germline V CDR1 and CDR2: SGHTA, FQGNSA. The CDR3 region is CASSLYQGDYEQYF.

The chain employs TRBV7-8 and TRBJ2-1; TCRdb's D call of TRBD1 is untestable without DNA. The CDR3 totals 15 residues. CDR1 and CDR2 (germline): SGHVS, FQNEAQ. The chain's CDR3 is CASSAGGISYNEQFF. Together with reference TRBV7-8 and TRBJ2-1, the CDR3 gives the full variable domain: GAGVSQSPRYKVAKRGQDVALRCDPISGHVSLFWYQQALGQGPEFLTYFQNEAQLDKSGLPSDRFFAERPEGSVSTLKIQRTQQEDSAVYLCASSAGGISYNEQFFGPGTRLTVL.

CDR3: CASSSASSGGARYEQYF. The chain has TRBV7-2 and TRBJ2-7; no DNA is available, so the TRBD2 call from TCRdb remains unchecked. The germline gives CDR1 SGHTA, CDR2 FQGNSA. CDR3 length equals 17 residues.

The chain carries TRBV2 and TRBJ2-5; TCRdb proposes TRBD1, but this gene call is untestable without DNA. Germline CDR1 and CDR2: SNHLY and FYNNEI. This CDR3 spans 14 amino acids. The CDR3 loop is CARTQGENTETQYF.

The V and J genes are TRBV29-1 and TRBJ2-3. Germline CDR1 is SQVTM and CDR2 is ANQGSEA. The CDR3 spans 18 residues. The CDR3 region is CSVLALQARSPSTDTQYF.

The chain joins TRBV5-1 to TRBJ1-3; absent DNA, TCRdb's TRBD1 call cannot be checked. The germline CDR1 and CDR2 sequences are SGHRS and YFSETQ. This CDR3 region has 15 residues. CDR3 residues: CASSRGGGTGNTIYF.

J is TRBJ1-3 and V is TRBV5-1. Germline V gene data show CDR1 as SGHRS and CDR2 as YFSETQ. This CDR3 region has 13 residues. CDR3 sequence: CASRSARGNTIYF.

The CDR3 sequence: CSATKPGTSVSNEQFF. V gene TRBV20-1 combines with J gene TRBJ2-1; checking the TCRdb D call of TRBD2 is not possible without DNA. The CDR3 runs to 16 residues. Germline values: CDR1 DFQATT, CDR2 SNEGSKA (reference sequence).

V usage is TRBV10-3 and J usage is TRBJ2-7; TCRdb reports TRBD1, a call that lacks DNA to check it against. The CDR3 loop spans 15 amino acids. Looked up from germline, CDR1 is ENHRY and CDR2 is SYGVKD. CDR3 region: CAISESAARSYEQYF.

CDR3: CASRRLSSGQPYNEQFF. This rearrangement joins TRBV6-1 to TRBJ2-1; the TRBD2 assignment by TCRdb is unverifiable without DNA. Germline assignment: CDR1 MNHNS and CDR2 SASEGT. CDR3 size: 17 residues.

The chain uses TRBV7-9 and TRBJ2-7; lacking DNA, the TRBD2 call made by TCRdb goes unchecked. CDR3 length: 15 residues. Germline V CDR1 and CDR2: SEHNR, FQNEAQ (reference sequence). CDR3 region: CASTTSSGGAHEQYF.

The chain has TRBV18 and TRBJ2-7. This CDR3 is built from 15 residues. Germline CDR1 is KGHSH and CDR2 is LQKENI. The CDR3 sequence is CASSHDWTATYEQYF. The full variable domain, its missing parts supplied by reference TRBV18 and TRBJ2-7, is NAGVMQNPRHLVRRRGQEARLRCSPMKGHSHVYWYRQLPEEGLKFMVYLQKENIIDESGMPKERFSAEFPKEGPSILRIQQVVRGDSAAYFCASSHDWTATYEQYFGPGTRLTVT.

The V gene is TRBV7-9, the J gene TRBJ1-3. Looked up from germline, CDR1 is SEHNR and CDR2 is FQNEAQ (reference sequence). The CDR3 runs 15 residues. The CDR3 loop is CASSLQMSSGNTIYF.

The chain combines TRBV20-1 with TRBJ2-5; TCRdb reports TRBD2, a call that lacks DNA to check it against. Germline values: CDR1 DFQATT, CDR2 SNEGSKA (reference sequence). The CDR3 consists of 14 residues. CDR3 sequence reads: CSASPTSGQETQYF.

CDR3 amino acids: CASSPGTGYSYYGYTF. The rearrangement links TRBV6-5 to TRBJ1-2; the TRBD1 assignment by TCRdb is unverifiable without DNA. The CDR3 runs to 16 residues. Germline V gene lookup returns CDR1 MNHEY and CDR2 SVGAGI.

The CDR3 here is CSVETSGGASYEQYF. This chain uses TRBV29-1 with TRBJ2-7; the TCRdb D gene call, TRBD2, has no DNA to confirm it. The CDR3 runs to 15 residues. Germline CDR1 SQVTM, CDR2 ANQGSEA.

The genes are TRBV3-1 and TRBJ2-7; as DNA is missing, the TRBD1 call by TCRdb cannot be tested. Germline CDR1 reads LGHDT; CDR2 reads YNNKEL (reference sequence). The CDR3 is 17 amino acids. CDR3 in amino acids: CASSQWGVGPRGREQYF.

The chain combines TRBV11-1 with TRBJ2-3; TCRdb proposes TRBD2, but this gene call is untestable without DNA. This CDR3 is 18 amino acids long. The germline V gene encodes CDR1 SGHAT and CDR2 FQDESV (reference sequence). CDR3 sequence reads: CASSLKRGQRTGADTQYF. Full variable domain (rest looked up from reference TRBV11-1 and TRBJ2-3): EAEVAQSPRYKITEKSQAVAFWCDPISGHATLYWYRQILGQGPELLVQFQDESVVDDSQLPKDRFSAERLKGVDSTLKIQPAELGDSAMYLCASSLKRGQRTGADTQYFGPGTRLTVL.

V usage is TRBV6-1 and J usage is TRBJ2-7; TCRdb's assignment of TRBD2 cannot be checked, as there is no DNA. Germline CDR1 is MNHNS and CDR2 is SASEGT. The CDR3 sequence is 14 residues long. This chain's CDR3 is CASSRPGPNYEQYF.

V usage is TRBV6-1 and J usage is TRBJ1-1; TCRdb picks TRBD1, but there is no DNA to check that call. The CDR3 is 13 residues long. Looked up from germline, CDR1 is MNHNS and CDR2 is SASEGT. The CDR3 protein is CATQKTGNTEAFF.

This sequence joins TRBV28 and TRBJ2-7; absent DNA, TCRdb's TRBD1 call cannot be checked. In germline, CDR1 is MDHEN, CDR2 SYDVKM. This CDR3 contains 13 residues. The CDR3 sequence is CASGVWASYEQYF. The full variable domain, its missing parts supplied by reference TRBV28 and TRBJ2-7, is DVKVTQSSRYLVKRTGEKVFLECVQDMDHENMFWYRQDPGLGLRLIYFSYDVKMKEKGDIPEGYSVSREKKERFSLILESASTNQTSMYLCASGVWASYEQYFGPGTRLTVT.

This chain links TRBV19 with TRBJ2-1; TCRdb proposes TRBD1, but this gene call is untestable without DNA. Germline V lookup: CDR1 LNHDA, CDR2 SQIVND (reference sequence). The CDR3 is made up of 14 amino acids. CDR3 in amino acids: CASSGGLGNNEQFF.

The V and J genes are TRBV7-8 and TRBJ2-5; TCRdb lists TRBD2, though no DNA is available to test this call. The CDR3 totals 14 residues. The germline gives CDR1 SGHVS, CDR2 FQNEAQ. This CDR3 is CASSLGPEGETQYF.

The V and J genes are TRBV5-1 and TRBJ1-1. Germline CDR1 and CDR2: SGHRS and YFSETQ. The CDR3 length is 17 residues. The CDR3 loop reads CASSLSGRVMMNTEAFF.

The genes are TRBV18 and TRBJ2-3; no DNA is available, so the TRBD2 call from TCRdb remains unchecked. This CDR3 has 15 residues. The germline V gene has CDR1 KGHSH and CDR2 LQKENI. This CDR3 reads CASSPSLAGVHTQYF.

The chain is built from TRBV7-9 and TRBJ2-5; TCRdb proposes TRBD1, but this gene call is untestable without DNA. The CDR3 sequence is 13 residues long. From germline, CDR1 is SEHNR and CDR2 FQNEAQ (reference sequence). CDR3 in amino acids: CASSLDRAETQYF. The full variable domain, with the rest looked up from reference TRBV7-9 and TRBJ2-5, is DTGVSQNPRHKITKRGQNVTFRCDPISEHNRLYWYRQTLGQGPEFLTYFQNEAQLEKSRLLSDRFSAERPKGSFSTLEIQRTEQGDSAMYLCASSLDRAETQYFGPGTRLLVL.

The chain couples TRBV7-2 to TRBJ1-6. CDR1 SGHTA and CDR2 FQGNSA come from the germline V gene. The CDR3 loop spans 13 amino acids. CDR3 region: CASSVRPNLPLHF.

The V gene is TRBV11-2, the J gene TRBJ2-3; TCRdb names TRBD2, which stays unverified in the absence of DNA. The CDR3 extends over 18 amino acids. Germline assignment: CDR1 SGHAT and CDR2 FQNNGV. The CDR3 is CASSPRTSGRTSTDTQYF.

The V call is TRBV7-2, the J call TRBJ2-1; checking the TCRdb D call of TRBD1 is not possible without DNA. There are 16 residues in the CDR3. From germline, CDR1 is SGHTA and CDR2 FQGNSA. CDR3: CASSPTRVGGYNEQFF.

CDR3 protein: CSASKGKAEKLFF. This chain connects TRBV20-1 to TRBJ1-4. Germline V lookup: CDR1 DFQATT, CDR2 SNEGSKA (reference sequence). The CDR3 has 13 residues.